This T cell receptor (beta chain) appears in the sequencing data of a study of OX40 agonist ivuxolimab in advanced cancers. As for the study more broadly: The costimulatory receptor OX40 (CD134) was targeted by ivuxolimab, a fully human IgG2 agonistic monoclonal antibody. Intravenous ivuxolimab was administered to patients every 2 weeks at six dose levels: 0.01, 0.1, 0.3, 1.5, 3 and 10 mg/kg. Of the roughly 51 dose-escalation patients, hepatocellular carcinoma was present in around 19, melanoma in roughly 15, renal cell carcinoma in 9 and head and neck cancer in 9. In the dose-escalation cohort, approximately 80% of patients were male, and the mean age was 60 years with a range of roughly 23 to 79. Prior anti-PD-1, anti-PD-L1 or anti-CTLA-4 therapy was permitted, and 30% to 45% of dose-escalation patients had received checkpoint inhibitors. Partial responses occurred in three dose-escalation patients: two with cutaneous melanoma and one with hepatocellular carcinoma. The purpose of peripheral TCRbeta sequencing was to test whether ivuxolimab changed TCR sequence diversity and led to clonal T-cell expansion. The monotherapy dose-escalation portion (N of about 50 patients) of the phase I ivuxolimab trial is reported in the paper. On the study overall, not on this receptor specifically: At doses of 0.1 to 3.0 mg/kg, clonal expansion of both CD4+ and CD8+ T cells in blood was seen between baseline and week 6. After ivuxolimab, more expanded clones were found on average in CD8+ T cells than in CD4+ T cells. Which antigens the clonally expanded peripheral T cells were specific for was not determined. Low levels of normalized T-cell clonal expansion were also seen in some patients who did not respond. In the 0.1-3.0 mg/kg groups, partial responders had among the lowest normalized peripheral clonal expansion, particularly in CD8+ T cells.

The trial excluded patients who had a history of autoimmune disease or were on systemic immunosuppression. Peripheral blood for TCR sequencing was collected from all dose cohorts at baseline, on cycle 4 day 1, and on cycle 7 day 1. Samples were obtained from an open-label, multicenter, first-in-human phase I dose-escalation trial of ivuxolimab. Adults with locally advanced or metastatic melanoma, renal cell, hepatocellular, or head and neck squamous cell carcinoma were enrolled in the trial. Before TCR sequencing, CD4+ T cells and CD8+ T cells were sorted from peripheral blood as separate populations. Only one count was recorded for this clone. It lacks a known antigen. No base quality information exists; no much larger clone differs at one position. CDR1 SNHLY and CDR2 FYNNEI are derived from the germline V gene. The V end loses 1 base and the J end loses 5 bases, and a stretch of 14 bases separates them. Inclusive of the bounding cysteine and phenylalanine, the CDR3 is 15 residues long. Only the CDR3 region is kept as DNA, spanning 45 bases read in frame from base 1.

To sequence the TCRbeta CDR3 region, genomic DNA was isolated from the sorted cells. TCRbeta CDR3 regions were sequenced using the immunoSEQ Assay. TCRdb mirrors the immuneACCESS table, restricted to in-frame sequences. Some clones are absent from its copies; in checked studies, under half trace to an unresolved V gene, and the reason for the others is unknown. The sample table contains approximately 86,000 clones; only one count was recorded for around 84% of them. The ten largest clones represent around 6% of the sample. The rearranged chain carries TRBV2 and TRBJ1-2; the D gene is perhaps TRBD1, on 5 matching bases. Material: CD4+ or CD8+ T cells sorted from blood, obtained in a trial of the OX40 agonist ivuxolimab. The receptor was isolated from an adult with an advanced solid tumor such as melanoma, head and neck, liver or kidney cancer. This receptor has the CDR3 CASSEDPGRTYGYTF. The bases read TGTGCCAGCAGTGAAGATCCGGGACGGACATATGGCTACACCTTC.